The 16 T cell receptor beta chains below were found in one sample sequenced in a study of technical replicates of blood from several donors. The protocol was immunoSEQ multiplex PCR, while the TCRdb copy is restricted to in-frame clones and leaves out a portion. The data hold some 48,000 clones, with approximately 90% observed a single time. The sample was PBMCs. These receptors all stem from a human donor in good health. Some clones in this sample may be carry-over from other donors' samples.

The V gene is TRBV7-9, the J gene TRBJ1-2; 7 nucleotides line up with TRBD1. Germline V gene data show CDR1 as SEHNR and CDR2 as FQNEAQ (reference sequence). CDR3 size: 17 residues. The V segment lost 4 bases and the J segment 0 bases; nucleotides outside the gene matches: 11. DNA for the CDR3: TGTGCCAGCAGCTCCGTCGCGGACAGGTTGTCTAACTATGGCTACACCTTC. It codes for CASSSVADRLSNYGYTF.

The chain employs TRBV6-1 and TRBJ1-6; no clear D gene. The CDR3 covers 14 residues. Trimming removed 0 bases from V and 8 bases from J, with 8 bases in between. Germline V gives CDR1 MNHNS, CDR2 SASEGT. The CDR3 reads CASSEAYKYSPLHF. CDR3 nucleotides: TGTGCCAGCAGTGAAGCGTACAAATATTCACCCCTCCACTTT.

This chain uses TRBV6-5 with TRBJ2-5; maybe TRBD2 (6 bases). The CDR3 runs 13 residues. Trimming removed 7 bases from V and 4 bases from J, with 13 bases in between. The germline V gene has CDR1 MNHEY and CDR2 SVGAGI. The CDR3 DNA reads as TGTGCCAGCAAAAAGGGGAGGACAGAGACCCAGTACTTC. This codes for CASKKGRTETQYF.

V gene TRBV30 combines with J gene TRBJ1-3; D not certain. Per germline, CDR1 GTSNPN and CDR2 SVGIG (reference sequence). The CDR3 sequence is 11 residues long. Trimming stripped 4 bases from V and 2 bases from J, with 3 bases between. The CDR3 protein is CAWTAGNTIYF. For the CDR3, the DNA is TGTGCCTGGACTGCTGGAAACACCATATATTTT.

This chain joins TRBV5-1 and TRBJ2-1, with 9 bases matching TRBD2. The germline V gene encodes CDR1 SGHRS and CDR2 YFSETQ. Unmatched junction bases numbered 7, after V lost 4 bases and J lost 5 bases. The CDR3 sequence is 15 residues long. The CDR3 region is CASSPRGGQNNEQFF. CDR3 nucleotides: TGCGCCAGCAGCCCGCGGGGGGGCCAGAACAATGAGCAGTTCTTC. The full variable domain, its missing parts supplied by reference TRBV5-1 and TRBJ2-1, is KAGVTQTPRYLIKTRGQQVTLSCSPISGHRSVSWYQQTPGQGLQFLFEYFSETQRNKGNFPGRFSGRQFSNSRSEMNVSTLELGDSALYLCASSPRGGQNNEQFFGPGTRLTVL.

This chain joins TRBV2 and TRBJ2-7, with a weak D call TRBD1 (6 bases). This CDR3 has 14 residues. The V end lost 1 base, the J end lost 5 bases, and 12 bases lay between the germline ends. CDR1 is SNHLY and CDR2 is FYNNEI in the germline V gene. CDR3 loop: CASSEGVRGHEQYF. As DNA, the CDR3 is TGTGCCAGCAGTGAAGGGGTCAGGGGCCACGAGCAGTACTTC.

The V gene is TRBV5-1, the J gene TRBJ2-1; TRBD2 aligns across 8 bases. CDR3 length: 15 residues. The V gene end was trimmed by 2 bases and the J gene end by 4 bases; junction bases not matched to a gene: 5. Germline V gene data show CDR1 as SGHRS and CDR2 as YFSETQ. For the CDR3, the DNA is TGCGCCAGCAGCTTTTTTTCTAGCGGGTACAATGAGCAGTTCTTC. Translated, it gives CASSFFSSGYNEQFF.

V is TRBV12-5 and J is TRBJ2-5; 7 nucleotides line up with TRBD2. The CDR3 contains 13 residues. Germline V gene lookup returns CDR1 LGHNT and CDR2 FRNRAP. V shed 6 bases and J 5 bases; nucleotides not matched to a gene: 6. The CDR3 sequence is CASGSGTWETQYF. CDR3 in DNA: TGTGCTAGTGGCAGCGGGACTTGGGAGACCCAGTACTTC.

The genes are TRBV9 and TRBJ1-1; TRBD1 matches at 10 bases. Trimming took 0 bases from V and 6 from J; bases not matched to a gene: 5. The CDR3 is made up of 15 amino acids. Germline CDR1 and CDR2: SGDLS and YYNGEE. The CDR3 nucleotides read TGTGCCAGCAGCGTAGGGGGACAGGGGAGCGCTGAAGCTTTCTTT. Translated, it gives CASSVGGQGSAEAFF.

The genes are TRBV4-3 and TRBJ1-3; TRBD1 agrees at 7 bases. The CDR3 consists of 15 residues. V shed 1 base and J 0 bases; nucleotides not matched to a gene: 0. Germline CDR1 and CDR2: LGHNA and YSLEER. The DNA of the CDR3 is TGCGCCAGCAGCCAAGCAGGGGGCTCTGGAAACACCATATATTTT. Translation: CASSQAGGSGNTIYF.

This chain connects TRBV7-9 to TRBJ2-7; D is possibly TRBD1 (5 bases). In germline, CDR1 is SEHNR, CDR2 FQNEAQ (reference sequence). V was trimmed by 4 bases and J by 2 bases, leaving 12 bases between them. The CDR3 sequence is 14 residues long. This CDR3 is CASSSEDSAYEQYF. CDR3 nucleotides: TGTGCCAGCAGCTCCGAAGACAGCGCCTACGAGCAGTACTTC. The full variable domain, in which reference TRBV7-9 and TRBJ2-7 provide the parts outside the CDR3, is DTGVSQNPRHKITKRGQNVTFRCDPISEHNRLYWYRQTLGQGPEFLTYFQNEAQLEKSRLLSDRFSAERPKGSFSTLEIQRTEQGDSAMYLCASSSEDSAYEQYFGPGTRLTVT.

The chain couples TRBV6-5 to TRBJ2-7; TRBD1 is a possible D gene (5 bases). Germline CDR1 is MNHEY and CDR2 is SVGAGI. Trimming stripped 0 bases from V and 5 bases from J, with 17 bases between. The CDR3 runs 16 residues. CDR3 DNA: TGTGCCAGCAGTTACTCGATCTTAGCAGGGAAAAACGAGCAGTACTTC. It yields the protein CASSYSILAGKNEQYF.

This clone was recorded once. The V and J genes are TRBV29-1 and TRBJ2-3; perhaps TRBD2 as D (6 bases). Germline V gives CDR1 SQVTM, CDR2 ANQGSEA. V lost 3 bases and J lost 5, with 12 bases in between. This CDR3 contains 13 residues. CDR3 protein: CSVDGRDGDTQYF. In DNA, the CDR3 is TGCAGCGTTGATGGGCGGGATGGAGATACGCAGTATTTT.

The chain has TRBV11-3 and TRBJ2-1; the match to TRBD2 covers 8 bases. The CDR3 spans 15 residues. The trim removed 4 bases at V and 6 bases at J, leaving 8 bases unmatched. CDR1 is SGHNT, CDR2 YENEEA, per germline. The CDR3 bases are TGTGCCAGCAGCTCCCCCCGGGAGGGGGGCAATGAGCAGTTCTTC. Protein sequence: CASSSPREGGNEQFF. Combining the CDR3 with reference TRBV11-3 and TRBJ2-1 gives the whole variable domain EAGVVQSPRYKIIEKKQPVAFWCNPISGHNTLYWYLQNLGQGPELLIRYENEEAVDDSQLPKDRFSAERLKGVDSTLKIQPAELGDSAVYLCASSSPREGGNEQFFGPGTRLTVL.

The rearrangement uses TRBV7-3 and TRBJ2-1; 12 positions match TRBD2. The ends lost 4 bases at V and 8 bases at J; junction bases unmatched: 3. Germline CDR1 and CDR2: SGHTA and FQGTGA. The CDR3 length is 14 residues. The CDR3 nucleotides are TGTGCCAGCAGCTCGACTAGCGGGAGACATGAGCAGTTCTTC. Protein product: CASSSTSGRHEQFF.

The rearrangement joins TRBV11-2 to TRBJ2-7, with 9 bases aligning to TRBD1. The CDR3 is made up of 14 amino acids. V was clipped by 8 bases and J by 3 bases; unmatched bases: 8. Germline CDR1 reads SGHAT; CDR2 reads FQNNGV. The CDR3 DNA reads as TGTGCCAGCGGGGAAACGACAGGGGGCTACGAGCAGTACTTC. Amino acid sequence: CASGETTGGYEQYF.